Below are 27 T cell receptor beta chains sequenced from a single sample in a study of cytomegalovirus exposure and HLA in healthy donors. Primers for the PCR totalled 60 Vbeta and 13 Jbeta. The method was immunoSEQ multiplex PCR; TCRdb's version includes in-frame clones alone and lacks a portion of them. Among about 130,000 clones listed, less than 85% were seen once. The sample consisted of PBMCs. These receptors came from a male donor in good health and CMV-seronegative.

By its share, this clone is medium-sized. The chain uses TRBV25-1 and TRBJ1-1; weak D call: TRBD1 (6 bases). This CDR3 contains 13 residues. In germline, CDR1 is MGHDK, CDR2 SYGVNS. V lost 4 bases and J lost 3, with 9 bases in between. The CDR3 protein is CASSGGPDTEAFF. DNA for the CDR3: TGTGCCAGCAGTGGGGGGCCCGACACTGAAGCTTTCTTT.

The V call is TRBV6-4, the J call TRBJ1-6, with 9 nucleotides matching TRBD1. CDR1 and CDR2 (germline): MRHNA, SNTAGT. The CDR3 has 13 amino acids. For the CDR3, the DNA is TGTGCTTCCAGGGACAGGGTTAATTCACCCCTCCACTTT. Translating gives CASRDRVNSPLHF.

The rearrangement links TRBV7-2 to TRBJ2-2, with 8 bases lining up with TRBD2. The V gene end was trimmed by 1 base and the J gene end by 7 bases; junction bases not matched to a gene: 8. Per the germline V gene, CDR1 is SGHTA and CDR2 is FQGNSA. CDR3 length: 16 residues. As DNA, the CDR3 is TGTGCCAGCAGCTTAGTCGGGGGGGGCCTAGGCGGGGAGCTGTTTTTT. Its protein product is CASSLVGGGLGGELFF.

A note on this clone: Germline and junction disagree at one end, which may indicate a read error. The rearrangement joins TRBV7-9 to TRBJ1-1, with no clear D. There are 12 residues in the CDR3. In germline, CDR1 is SEHNR, CDR2 FQNEAQ (reference sequence). CDR3 loop: CSSSHGNTEAFF. CDR3 DNA: TGTTCCAGCAGCCACGGGAACACTGAAGCTTTCTTT.

J is TRBJ1-1 and V is TRBV2; D not resolved. The V end was cut by 3 bases, the J end by 2 bases, with 7 bases between. This CDR3 is built from 13 residues. Germline V gene sequence: CDR1 SNHLY, CDR2 FYNNEI. The CDR3 region is CASSEEGNTEAFF. CDR3 nucleotides: TGTGCCAGCAGTGAGGAGGGAAACACTGAAGCTTTCTTT. The full variable domain, its missing parts supplied by reference TRBV2 and TRBJ1-1, is EPEVTQTPSHQVTQMGQEVILRCVPISNHLYFYWYRQILGQKVEFLVSFYNNEISEKSEIFDDQFSVERPDGSNFTLKIRSTKLEDSAMYFCASSEEGNTEAFFGQGTRLTVV.

V usage is TRBV7-8 and J usage is TRBJ1-3; 7 bases map to TRBD1. After removal of 5 bases from V and 2 bases from J, the junction contained 6 bases not matched to a gene. CDR1 and CDR2 from the germline V gene are SGHVS and FQNEAQ. The CDR3 consists of 15 residues. CDR3 loop: CASSPLGGAGNTIYF. The CDR3 region has the DNA TGTGCCAGCAGCCCTCTAGGGGGCGCTGGAAACACCATATATTTT. Full variable domain (remainder filled in from reference TRBV7-8 and TRBJ1-3): GAGVSQSPRYKVAKRGQDVALRCDPISGHVSLFWYQQALGQGPEFLTYFQNEAQLDKSGLPSDRFFAERPEGSVSTLKIQRTQQEDSAVYLCASSPLGGAGNTIYFGEGSWLTVV.

The gene calls are TRBV2 and TRBJ1-5; D ambiguous. V was pared by 3 bases and J by 9 bases, with 12 bases between. Germline CDR1 and CDR2: SNHLY and FYNNEI. This CDR3 is 13 amino acids long. Here the CDR3 reads CASSDQPGRPQHF. CDR3 in DNA: TGTGCCAGCAGTGACCAGCCGGGAAGGCCCCAGCATTTT.

The gene calls are TRBV10-3 and TRBJ2-1; no firm D call. The V end was cut by 0 bases, the J end by 0 bases, with 21 bases between. This CDR3 contains 20 residues. The V gene's germline CDR1 is ENHRY and CDR2 SYGVKD. CDR3 residues: CAISESVPSTLSSSYNEQFF. The CDR3 nucleotides are TGTGCCATCAGTGAGTCAGTTCCCTCCACCCTTTCTAGCTCCTACAATGAGCAGTTCTTC.

This clone was picked up one time. The CDR3 is CASSSEQGPTYNEQFF. CDR3 nucleotides: TGTGCCAGCAGCTCCGAACAGGGGCCTACCTACAATGAGCAGTTCTTC. The rearrangement links TRBV7-9 to TRBJ2-1, with TRBD1 matching over 7 bases. The CDR3 totals 16 residues. CDR1 is SEHNR, CDR2 FQNEAQ, per germline (reference sequence). J lost 2 bases, V lost 4 bases, and 8 bases had no gene match.

This chain joins TRBV11-3 and TRBJ1-1; 8 bases are a match to TRBD1. Germline CDR1 is SGHNT and CDR2 is YENEEA. V trimming: 5 bases; J trimming: 8 bases; junction bases outside the gene matches: 4. The CDR3 spans 12 residues. The CDR3 sequence: CASSQDRAEAFF. The CDR3 region has the DNA TGTGCCAGCAGCCAGGACAGGGCAGAAGCTTTCTTT.

The CDR3 DNA sequence: TGCGCCAGCAGTGATGGGACTAGCGGGAGATGGAGGACCGGGGAGCTGTTTTTT. It yields the protein CASSDGTSGRWRTGELFF. The chain combines TRBV10-1 with TRBJ2-2; 14 bases map to TRBD2. The CDR3 spans 18 residues. Germline V gives CDR1 WNHNN, CDR2 SYGVQD (reference sequence). Trimming at V came to 3 bases and at J to 5 bases, leaving 8 bases not matched to a gene.

The CDR3 here is CASSLGGVYEQYF. The CDR3 region has the DNA TGTGCCAGCAGCTTAGGCGGGGTTTACGAGCAGTACTTC. V usage is TRBV7-2 and J usage is TRBJ2-7; D perhaps matches TRBD2 (6 bases). Trimming removed 1 base at V and 4 bases at J, with 8 bases between. Germline CDR1 and CDR2: SGHTA and FQGNSA. The CDR3 consists of 13 residues.

The chain recombines TRBV5-4 with TRBJ1-1; D is undetermined. Trimming pared 3 bases from V and 0 bases from J, leaving 21 bases between. The CDR3 covers 18 residues. Germline CDR1 and CDR2: SGHNT and YYREEE (reference sequence). The CDR3 DNA reads as TGTGCCAGCAGCTACTCCCTCTTTGGACTCGCTATGAACACTGAAGCTTTCTTT. Translating it yields CASSYSLFGLAMNTEAFF.

The chain is built from TRBV5-8 and TRBJ1-4, with D uncertain. The V end lost 0 bases, the J end lost 5 bases, and 11 bases lay between the germline ends. The CDR3 consists of 15 residues. Germline lookup yields CDR1 SGHTS and CDR2 YDEGEE. In DNA, the CDR3 is TGTGCCAGCAGCTTGGGGCGGTCCCTCAATGAAAAACTGTTTTTT. Protein: CASSLGRSLNEKLFF.

V usage is TRBV30 and J usage is TRBJ2-7; D may be TRBD2 (7 bases). V lost 4 bases to trimming and J lost 1 base, with 17 bases between them. The CDR3 has 15 amino acids. Germline-derived CDR1 and CDR2 are GTSNPN and SVGIG (reference sequence). As DNA, the CDR3 is TGTGCCTGGACTTCAAGGGGGAGGGTATCCTACGAGCAGTACTTC. Its translation: CAWTSRGRVSYEQYF.

The chain links TRBV10-3 to TRBJ2-5, with D perhaps matching TRBD2 (5 bases). V lost 4 bases and J lost 2, with 5 bases in between. CDR1 is ENHRY and CDR2 is SYGVKD in the germline V gene. This CDR3 region has 12 residues. For the CDR3, the DNA is TGTGCCATCAGTGCGGGGCAAGAGACCCAGTACTTC. This encodes CAISAGQETQYF.

In its sample, this clone was seen a few times. The genes are TRBV14 and TRBJ2-1, with 11 positions matching TRBD1. Losses at the gene ends were 3 bases for V and 7 bases for J; bases not matched to a gene: 5. Germline values: CDR1 SGHDN, CDR2 FVKESK. The CDR3 consists of 15 residues. Written as DNA, the CDR3 is TGTGCCAGCAGCCAGGACAGGGGGCCTCGTAATGAGCAGTTCTTC. It encodes CASSQDRGPRNEQFF.

The chain links TRBV30 to TRBJ1-6; 10 nucleotides match TRBD1. This CDR3 has 15 amino acids. Germline-derived CDR1 and CDR2 are GTSNPN and SVGIG (reference sequence). Trimming cost V 2 bases and J 5 bases; bases outside gene matches: 3. The CDR3 nucleotides read TGTGCCTGGAGTCGGACAGGGGGAGATAATTCACCCCTCCACTTT. It yields the protein CAWSRTGGDNSPLHF.

The rearrangement links TRBV15 to TRBJ2-3, with TRBD2 matching over 8 bases. This CDR3 is built from 17 residues. With V trimmed by 0 bases and J by 6 bases, 11 bases remained unmatched. Germline-derived CDR1 and CDR2 are LNHNV and YYDKDF (reference sequence). The DNA for the CDR3 is TGTGCCACCAGCAGAGATCGGGGGAGCGGGGGTTCGGATACGCAGTATTTT. The encoded protein is CATSRDRGSGGSDTQYF.

The CDR3 region is CASSLGRNEQFF. The CDR3 DNA sequence: TGTGCCAGCAGCTTAGGCAGGAATGAGCAGTTCTTC. The chain uses TRBV7-9 and TRBJ2-1; no definite D call. The CDR3 contains 12 residues. V was clipped by 1 base and J by 7 bases, with 5 bases between them. Germline CDR1 reads SEHNR; CDR2 reads FQNEAQ (reference sequence). Drawing the rest from reference TRBV7-9 and TRBJ2-1, the complete variable domain is DTGVSQNPRHKITKRGQNVTFRCDPISEHNRLYWYRQTLGQGPEFLTYFQNEAQLEKSRLLSDRFSAERPKGSFSTLEIQRTEQGDSAMYLCASSLGRNEQFFGPGTRLTVL.

This clone has just a few counts. The rearrangement uses TRBV6-5 and TRBJ1-3; no clear D gene. The CDR3 sequence is 16 residues long. Germline values: CDR1 MNHEY, CDR2 SVGAGI. Trimming removed 0 bases from V and 4 bases from J, with 13 bases in between. Written as DNA, the CDR3 is TGTGCCAGCAGTTACTCGGCGGTCGCGGGGGGAAACACCATATATTTT. Encoded protein: CASSYSAVAGGNTIYF.

The V gene is TRBV5-4, the J gene TRBJ1-3; maybe TRBD1 (5 bases). The V end was cut by 0 bases, the J end by 0 bases, with 7 bases between. The V gene's germline CDR1 is SGHNT and CDR2 YYREEE (reference sequence). The CDR3 runs to 15 residues. The CDR3 loop reads CASSLGQISGNTIYF. The CDR3 DNA is TGTGCCAGCAGCTTGGGACAGATCTCTGGAAACACCATATATTTT. Filled out from reference TRBV5-4 and TRBJ1-3, the complete variable domain reads ETGVTQSPTHLIKTRGQQVTLRCSSQSGHNTVSWYQQALGQGPQFIFQYYREEENGRGNFPPRFSGLQFPNYSSELNVNALELDDSALYLCASSLGQISGNTIYFGEGSWLTVV.

The chain is built from TRBV6-1 and TRBJ2-3, with TRBD2 identical over 15 bases. Germline CDR1 is MNHNS and CDR2 is SASEGT. The CDR3 is 18 residues long. V trimming: 4 bases; J trimming: 3 bases; junction bases outside the gene matches: 8. The CDR3 sequence is CASSGGLAGGPWTDTQYF. The CDR3 coding sequence is TGTGCCAGCAGTGGTGGACTAGCGGGGGGGCCGTGGACAGATACGCAGTATTTT.

This clone was observed a few times. The V gene is TRBV6-1, the J gene TRBJ1-1; perhaps TRBD1 as D (5 bases). Germline CDR1 and CDR2: MNHNS and SASEGT. This CDR3 is built from 14 residues. Trimming removed 3 bases at V and 3 bases at J, with 11 bases between. CDR3 DNA sequence: TGTGCCAGCAGTGAGGTGACAGTCTACACTGAAGCTTTCTTT. As protein: CASSEVTVYTEAFF.

This clone has a handful of counts. This chain connects TRBV5-4 to TRBJ2-7; 8 bases match TRBD2. Germline V gene lookup returns CDR1 SGHNT and CDR2 YYREEE (reference sequence). The V gene end was trimmed by 4 bases and the J gene end by 6 bases; junction bases not matched to a gene: 15. The CDR3 is 16 amino acids. The CDR3 loop is CASSPGRGSGEGEQYF. As DNA, the CDR3 is TGTGCCAGCAGCCCCGGACGTGGTAGCGGGGAAGGCGAGCAGTACTTC. The whole variable domain, filled in from reference TRBV5-4 and TRBJ2-7, reads ETGVTQSPTHLIKTRGQQVTLRCSSQSGHNTVSWYQQALGQGPQFIFQYYREEENGRGNFPPRFSGLQFPNYSSELNVNALELDDSALYLCASSPGRGSGEGEQYFGPGTRLTVT.

The chain carries TRBV7-9 and TRBJ2-2; 13 nucleotides align to TRBD2. V shed 5 bases, J shed 0 bases, and the junction held 3 bases outside the gene matches. The germline V gene encodes CDR1 SEHNR and CDR2 FQNEAQ (reference sequence). This CDR3 contains 17 residues. CDR3 sequence reads: CASSPTSGGTNTGELFF. The CDR3 nucleotides read TGTGCCAGCAGCCCGACTAGCGGGGGGACGAACACCGGGGAGCTGTTTTTT.

The rearrangement links TRBV4-1 to TRBJ2-2, with D tentatively TRBD2 (6 bases). With 4 bases removed from V and 3 bases from J, the gap between germline ends came to 21 bases. This CDR3 contains 18 residues. Germline V lookup: CDR1 MGHRA, CDR2 YSYEKL. DNA for the CDR3: TGCGCCAGCAGCCGAAAGACCCTCGGGACTCTGGACACCGGGGAGCTGTTTTTT. Translating gives CASSRKTLGTLDTGELFF.